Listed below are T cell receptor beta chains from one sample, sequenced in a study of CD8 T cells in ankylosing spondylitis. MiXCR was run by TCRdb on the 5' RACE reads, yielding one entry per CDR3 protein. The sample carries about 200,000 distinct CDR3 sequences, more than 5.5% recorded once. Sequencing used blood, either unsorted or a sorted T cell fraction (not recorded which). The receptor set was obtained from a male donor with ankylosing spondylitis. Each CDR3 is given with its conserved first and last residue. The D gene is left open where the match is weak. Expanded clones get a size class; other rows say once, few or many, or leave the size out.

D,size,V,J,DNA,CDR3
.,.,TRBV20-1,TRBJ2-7,TGCAGTGCTAGAGACTACCTCACGCCGTCCTCCTACGAGCAGTACTTC,CSARDYLTPSSYEQYF
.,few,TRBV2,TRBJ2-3,TGTGCCAGCAGTGACACGTCGAGCACAGATACGCAGTATTTT,CASSDTSSTDTQYF
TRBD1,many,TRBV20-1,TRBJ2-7,TGCAGTGCTACGGACAGGGCAGTCTACGAGCAGTACTTC,CSATDRAVYEQYF
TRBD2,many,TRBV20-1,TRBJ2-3,TGCAGTGCTAGAGATCAGGCGGGAGCGGGTCCAGATACGCAGTATTTT,CSARDQAGAGPDTQYF
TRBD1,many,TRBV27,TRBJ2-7,TGTGCCAGCAGTTTACCCGACGACCGGGACAGGAAGCTCGAGCAGTACTTC,CASSLPDDRDRKLEQYF
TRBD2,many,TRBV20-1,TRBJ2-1,TGCAGTGGCCGGGATAGCGGGTTAGCCTACAATGAGCAGTTCTTC,CSGRDSGLAYNEQFF
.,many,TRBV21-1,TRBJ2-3,TGTGCCAGCAGCAAAGGGTCCAGCGGGGACAGCACAGATACGCAGTATTTT,CASSKGSSGDSTDTQYF
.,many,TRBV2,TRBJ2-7,TGTGCCAGTGGTGGGGCAGAGTACGAGCAGTACTTC,CASGGAEYEQYF
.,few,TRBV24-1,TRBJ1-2,TGTGCCACCAGTGATTTCGAGGGTAACTATGGCTACACCTTC,CATSDFEGNYGYTF
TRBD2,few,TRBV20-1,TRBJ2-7,TGCAGTGCTAGAGACCCCGCGGCGGGAGGGTCCTACGAGCAGTACTTC,CSARDPAAGGSYEQYF
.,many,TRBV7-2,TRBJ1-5,TGTGCCAGCAGCTTAGGGGGGATTCAGCCCCAGCATTTT,CASSLGGIQPQHF
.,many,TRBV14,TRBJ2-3,TGTGCCAGCAGCCGGAAGGACAGCTCTAGCACAGATACGCAGTATTTT,CASSRKDSSSTDTQYF
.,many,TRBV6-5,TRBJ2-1,TGTGCCAGCAGTTACTCGAAATTGGCGGGACACCCCTACAATGAGCAGTTCTTC,CASSYSKLAGHPYNEQFF
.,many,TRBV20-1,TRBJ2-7,TGCAGTGCGGACGAAGGAAGGACCTACGAGCAGTACTTC,CSADEGRTYEQYF
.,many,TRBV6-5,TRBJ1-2,TGTGCCAGCAGTTCTCAGGGGCCAGGGGGCTACACCTTC,CASSSQGPGGYTF
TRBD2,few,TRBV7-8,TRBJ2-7,TGTGCCAGCGGCACCCGGGGGGGAGTCACCTACGAGCAGTACTTC,CASGTRGGVTYEQYF
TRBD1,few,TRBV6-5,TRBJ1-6,TGTGCCAGCAGTTCGGGACAGGGGTCCGTGCCCCTCCACTTT,CASSSGQGSVPLHF
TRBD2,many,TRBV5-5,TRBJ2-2,TGTGCCAGCAGCTTGGCGGGGCTAGCGGGGATTCCCACCGGGGAGCTGTTTTTT,CASSLAGLAGIPTGELFF